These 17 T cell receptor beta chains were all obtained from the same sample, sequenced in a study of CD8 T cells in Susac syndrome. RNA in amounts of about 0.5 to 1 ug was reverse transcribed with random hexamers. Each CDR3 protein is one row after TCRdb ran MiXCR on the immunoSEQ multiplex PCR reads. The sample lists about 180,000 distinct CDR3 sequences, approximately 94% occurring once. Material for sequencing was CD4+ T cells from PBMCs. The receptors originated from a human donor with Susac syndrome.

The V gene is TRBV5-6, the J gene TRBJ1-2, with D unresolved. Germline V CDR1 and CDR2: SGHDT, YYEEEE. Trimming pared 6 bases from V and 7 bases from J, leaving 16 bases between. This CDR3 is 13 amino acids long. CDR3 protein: CASTSWSRTGYTF. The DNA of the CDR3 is TGTGCCAGCACCTCTTGGTCGAGGACTGGCTACACCTTC.

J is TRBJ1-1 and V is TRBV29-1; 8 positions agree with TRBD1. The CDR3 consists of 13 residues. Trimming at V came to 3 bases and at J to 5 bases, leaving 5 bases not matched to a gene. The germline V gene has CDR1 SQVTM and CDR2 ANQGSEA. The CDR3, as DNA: TGCAGCGTTGATTTCAGGGGGCGGACTGAAGCTTTCTTT. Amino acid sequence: CSVDFRGRTEAFF.

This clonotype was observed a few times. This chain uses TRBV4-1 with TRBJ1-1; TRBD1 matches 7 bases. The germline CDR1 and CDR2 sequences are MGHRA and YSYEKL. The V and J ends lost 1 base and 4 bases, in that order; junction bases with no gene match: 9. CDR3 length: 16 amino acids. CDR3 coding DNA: TGCGCCAGCAGCCAAGCCGAGGACAGGCTCTTCACTGAAGCTTTCTTT. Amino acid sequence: CASSQAEDRLFTEAFF.

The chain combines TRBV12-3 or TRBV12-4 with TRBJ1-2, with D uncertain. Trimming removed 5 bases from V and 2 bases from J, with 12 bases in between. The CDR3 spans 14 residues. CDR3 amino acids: CASSVDLGNYGYTF. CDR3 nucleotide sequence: TGTGCCAGCAGTGTGGACCTTGGGAACTATGGCTACACCTTC.

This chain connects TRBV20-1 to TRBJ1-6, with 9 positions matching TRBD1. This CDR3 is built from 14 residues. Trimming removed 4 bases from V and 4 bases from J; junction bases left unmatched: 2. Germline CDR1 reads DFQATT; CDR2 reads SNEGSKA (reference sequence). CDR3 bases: TGCAGTGCTACCGGGACAGGGTATAATTCACCCCTCCACTTT. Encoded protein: CSATGTGYNSPLHF.

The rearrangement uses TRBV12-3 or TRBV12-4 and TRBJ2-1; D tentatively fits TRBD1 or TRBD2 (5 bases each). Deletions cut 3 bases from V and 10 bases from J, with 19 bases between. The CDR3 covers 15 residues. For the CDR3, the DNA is TGTGCCAGCAGTTTGAGGGGAAGAATGGAATGGGAGCAGTTCTTC. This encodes CASSLRGRMEWEQFF.

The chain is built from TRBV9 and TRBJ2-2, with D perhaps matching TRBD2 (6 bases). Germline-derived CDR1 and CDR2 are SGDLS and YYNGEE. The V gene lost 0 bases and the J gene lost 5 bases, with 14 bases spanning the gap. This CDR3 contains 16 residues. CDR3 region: CASSVAGQGGTGELFF. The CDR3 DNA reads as TGTGCCAGCAGCGTAGCGGGGCAGGGAGGTACCGGGGAGCTGTTTTTT.

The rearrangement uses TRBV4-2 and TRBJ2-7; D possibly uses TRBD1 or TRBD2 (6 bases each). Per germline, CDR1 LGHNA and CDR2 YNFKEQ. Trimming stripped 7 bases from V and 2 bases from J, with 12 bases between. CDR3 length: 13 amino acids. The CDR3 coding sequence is TGTGCCAGCACGGGGGACAAAACCTACGAGCAGTACTTC. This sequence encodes CASTGDKTYEQYF.

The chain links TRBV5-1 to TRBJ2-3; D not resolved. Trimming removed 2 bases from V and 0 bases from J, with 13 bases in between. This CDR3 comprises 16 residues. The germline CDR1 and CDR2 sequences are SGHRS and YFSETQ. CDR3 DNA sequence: TGCGCCAGCAGCTTACCGGACGGTTCTAGCACAGATACGCAGTATTTT. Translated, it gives CASSLPDGSSTDTQYF.

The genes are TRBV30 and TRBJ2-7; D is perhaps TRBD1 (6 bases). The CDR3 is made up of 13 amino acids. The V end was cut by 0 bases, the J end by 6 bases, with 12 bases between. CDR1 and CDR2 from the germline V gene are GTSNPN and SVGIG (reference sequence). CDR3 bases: TGTGCCTGGAGTGTAAATCTAGGGGGCGAGCAGTACTTC. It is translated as CAWSVNLGGEQYF.

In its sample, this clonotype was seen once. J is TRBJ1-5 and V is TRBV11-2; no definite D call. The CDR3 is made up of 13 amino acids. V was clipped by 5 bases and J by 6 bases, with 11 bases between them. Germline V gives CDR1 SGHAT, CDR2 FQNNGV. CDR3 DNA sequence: TGTGCCAGCAGCCAGAGTTTAGTTCAGCCCCAGCATTTT. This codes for CASSQSLVQPQHF.

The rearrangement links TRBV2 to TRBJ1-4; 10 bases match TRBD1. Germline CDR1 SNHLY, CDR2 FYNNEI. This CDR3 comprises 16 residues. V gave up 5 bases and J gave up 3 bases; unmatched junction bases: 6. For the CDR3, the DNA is TGTGCCAGCAGTCCAAGACAGGGGGCGGCTAATGAAAAACTGTTTTTT. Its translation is CASSPRQGAANEKLFF.

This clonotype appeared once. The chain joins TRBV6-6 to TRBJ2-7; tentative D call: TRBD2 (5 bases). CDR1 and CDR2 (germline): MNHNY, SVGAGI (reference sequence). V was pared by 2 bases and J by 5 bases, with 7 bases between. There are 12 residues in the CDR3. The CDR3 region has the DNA TGTGCCAGCAGTTACACCGGGGACGAGCAGTACTTC. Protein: CASSYTGDEQYF.

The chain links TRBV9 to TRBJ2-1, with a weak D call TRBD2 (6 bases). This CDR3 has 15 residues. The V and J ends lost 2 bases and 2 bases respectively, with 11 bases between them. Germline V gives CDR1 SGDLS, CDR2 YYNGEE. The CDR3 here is CASSVMLAAYNEQFF. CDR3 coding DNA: TGTGCCAGCAGCGTTATGTTAGCGGCCTACAATGAGCAGTTCTTC.

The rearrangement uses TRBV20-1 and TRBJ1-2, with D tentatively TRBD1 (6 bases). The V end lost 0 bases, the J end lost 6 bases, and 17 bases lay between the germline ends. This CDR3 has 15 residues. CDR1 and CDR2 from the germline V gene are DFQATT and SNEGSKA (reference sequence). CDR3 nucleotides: TGCAGTGCTAGAGAGCCCCGGGACACCACCAATGGCTACACCTTC. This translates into CSAREPRDTTNGYTF.

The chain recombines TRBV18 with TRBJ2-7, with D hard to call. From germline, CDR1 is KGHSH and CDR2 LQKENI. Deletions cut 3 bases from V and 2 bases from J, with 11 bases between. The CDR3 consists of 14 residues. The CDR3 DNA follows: TGTGCCAGCTCACCTGGTCGGGTGACCTACGAGCAGTACTTC. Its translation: CASSPGRVTYEQYF. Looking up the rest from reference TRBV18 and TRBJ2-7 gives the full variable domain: NAGVMQNPRHLVRRRGQEARLRCSPMKGHSHVYWYRQLPEEGLKFMVYLQKENIIDESGMPKERFSAEFPKEGPSILRIQQVVRGDSAAYFCASSPGRVTYEQYFGPGTRLTVT.

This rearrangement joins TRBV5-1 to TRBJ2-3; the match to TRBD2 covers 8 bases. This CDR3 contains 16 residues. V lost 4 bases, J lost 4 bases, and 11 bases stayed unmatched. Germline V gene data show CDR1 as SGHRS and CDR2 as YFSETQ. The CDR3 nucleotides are TGCGCCAGCAGCCCCCGGGGGGGCGGGGTCGCAGATACGCAGTATTTT. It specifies CASSPRGGGVADTQYF.